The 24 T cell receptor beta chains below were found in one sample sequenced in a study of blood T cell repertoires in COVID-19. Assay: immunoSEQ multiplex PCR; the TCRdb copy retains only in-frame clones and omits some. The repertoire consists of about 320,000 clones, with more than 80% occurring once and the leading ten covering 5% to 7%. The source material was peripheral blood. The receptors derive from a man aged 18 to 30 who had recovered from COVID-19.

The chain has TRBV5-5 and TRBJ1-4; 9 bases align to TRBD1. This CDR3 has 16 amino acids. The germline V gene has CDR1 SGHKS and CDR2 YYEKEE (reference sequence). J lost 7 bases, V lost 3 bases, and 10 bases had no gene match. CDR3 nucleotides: TGTGCCAGCAGCTCACTCACCGGGACAGGGTTTGAAAAACTGTTTTTT. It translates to CASSSLTGTGFEKLFF.

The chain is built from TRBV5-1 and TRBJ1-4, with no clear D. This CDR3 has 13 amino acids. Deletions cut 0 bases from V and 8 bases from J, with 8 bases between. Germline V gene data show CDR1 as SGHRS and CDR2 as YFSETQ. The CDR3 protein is CASSLGEREKLFF. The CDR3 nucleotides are TGCGCCAGCAGCTTGGGGGAGCGGGAAAAACTGTTTTTT.

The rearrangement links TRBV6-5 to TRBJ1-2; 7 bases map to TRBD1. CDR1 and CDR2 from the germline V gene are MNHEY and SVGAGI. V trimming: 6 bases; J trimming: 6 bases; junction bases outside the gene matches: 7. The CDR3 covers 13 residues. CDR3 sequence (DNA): TGTGCCAGCAGCCTCGGGACAGTACATGGCTACACCTTC. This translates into CASSLGTVHGYTF.

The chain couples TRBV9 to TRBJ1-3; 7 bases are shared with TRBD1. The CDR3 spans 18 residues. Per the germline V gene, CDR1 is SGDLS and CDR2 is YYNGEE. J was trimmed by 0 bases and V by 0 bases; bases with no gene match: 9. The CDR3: CASSVDWDSYRSGNTIYF. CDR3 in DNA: TGTGCCAGCAGCGTAGATTGGGACAGTTACCGCTCTGGAAACACCATATATTTT.

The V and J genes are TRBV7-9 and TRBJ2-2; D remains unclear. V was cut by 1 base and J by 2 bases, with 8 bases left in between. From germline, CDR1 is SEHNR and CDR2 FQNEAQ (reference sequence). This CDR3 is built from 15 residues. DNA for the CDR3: TGTGCCAGCAGCTTAGTACTGAAAAACACCGGGGAGCTGTTTTTT. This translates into CASSLVLKNTGELFF.

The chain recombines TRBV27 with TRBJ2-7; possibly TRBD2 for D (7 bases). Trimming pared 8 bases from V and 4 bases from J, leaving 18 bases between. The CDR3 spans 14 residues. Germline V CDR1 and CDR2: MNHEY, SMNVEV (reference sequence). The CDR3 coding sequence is TGTGCCAGCCAACGAGAGGGGGGGCTTTACGAGCAGTACTTC. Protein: CASQREGGLYEQYF.

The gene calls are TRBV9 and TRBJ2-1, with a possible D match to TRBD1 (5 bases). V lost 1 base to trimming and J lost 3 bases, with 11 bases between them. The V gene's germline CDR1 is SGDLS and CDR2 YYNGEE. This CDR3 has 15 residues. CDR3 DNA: TGTGCCAGCAGCGTAAGTGGGGCCTACTACAATGAGCAGTTCTTC. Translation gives CASSVSGAYYNEQFF.

Here the CDR3 DNA reads TGTGCCAGCAGCTTAATACAGGGGGGGAACACTGAAGCTTTCTTT. Residues: CASSLIQGGNTEAFF. The V gene is TRBV5-8, the J gene TRBJ1-1; 8 bases map to TRBD1. J lost 1 base, V lost 2 bases, and 4 bases had no gene match. The CDR3 covers 15 residues. Germline V gene sequence: CDR1 SGHTS, CDR2 YDEGEE. Filled out from reference TRBV5-8 and TRBJ1-1, the complete variable domain reads EAGVTQSPTHLIKTRGQQATLRCSPISGHTSVYWYQQALGLGLQFLLWYDEGEERNRGNFPPRFSGRQFPNYSSELNVNALELEDSALYLCASSLIQGGNTEAFFGQGTRLTVV.

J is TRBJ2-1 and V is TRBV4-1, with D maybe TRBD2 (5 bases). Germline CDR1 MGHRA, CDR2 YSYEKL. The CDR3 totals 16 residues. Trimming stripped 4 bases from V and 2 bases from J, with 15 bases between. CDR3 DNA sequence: TGCGCCAGCAGCCGCCCGGGTGAGGGTGCCTACAATGAGCAGTTCTTC. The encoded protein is CASSRPGEGAYNEQFF.

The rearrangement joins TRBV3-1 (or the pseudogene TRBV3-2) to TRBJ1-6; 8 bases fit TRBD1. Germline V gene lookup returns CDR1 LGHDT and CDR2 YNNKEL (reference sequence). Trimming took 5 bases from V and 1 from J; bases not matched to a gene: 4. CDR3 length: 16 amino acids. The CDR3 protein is CASSGQGGSYNSPLHF. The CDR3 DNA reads TGTGCCAGCAGCGGACAGGGAGGGTCCTATAATTCACCCCTCCACTTT.

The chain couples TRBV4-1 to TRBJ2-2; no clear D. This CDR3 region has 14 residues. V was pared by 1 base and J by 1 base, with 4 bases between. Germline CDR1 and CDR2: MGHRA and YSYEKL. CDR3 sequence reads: CASSQALNTGELFF. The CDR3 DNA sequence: TGCGCCAGCAGCCAAGCTTTGAACACCGGGGAGCTGTTTTTT.

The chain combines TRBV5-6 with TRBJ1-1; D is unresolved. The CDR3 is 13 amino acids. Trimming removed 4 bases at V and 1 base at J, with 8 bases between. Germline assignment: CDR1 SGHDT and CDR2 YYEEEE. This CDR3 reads CASSAGGNTEAFF. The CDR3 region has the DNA TGTGCCAGCAGCGCCGGAGGGAACACTGAAGCTTTCTTT. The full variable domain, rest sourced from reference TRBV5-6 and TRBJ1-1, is DAGVTQSPTHLIKTRGQQVTLRCSPKSGHDTVSWYQQALGQGPQFIFQYYEEEERQRGNFPDRFSGHQFPNYSSELNVNALLLGDSALYLCASSAGGNTEAFFGQGTRLTVV.

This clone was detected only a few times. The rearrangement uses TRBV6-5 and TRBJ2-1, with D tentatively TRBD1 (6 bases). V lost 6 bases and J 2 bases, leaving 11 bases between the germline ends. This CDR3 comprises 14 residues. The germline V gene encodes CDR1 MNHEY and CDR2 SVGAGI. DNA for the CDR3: TGTGCCAGCAGCTCACAGGGTGCCTACAATGAGCAGTTCTTC. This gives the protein CASSSQGAYNEQFF.

The CDR3 DNA reads TGTGCCAGCAACACGGCAGGGGCGGTCACTGAAGCTTTCTTT. Translation gives CASNTAGAVTEAFF. The chain joins TRBV27 to TRBJ1-1, with TRBD1 as a possible D gene (6 bases). Trimming removed 7 bases from V and 4 bases from J, with 16 bases in between. CDR3 length equals 14 residues. Germline values: CDR1 MNHEY, CDR2 SMNVEV (reference sequence).

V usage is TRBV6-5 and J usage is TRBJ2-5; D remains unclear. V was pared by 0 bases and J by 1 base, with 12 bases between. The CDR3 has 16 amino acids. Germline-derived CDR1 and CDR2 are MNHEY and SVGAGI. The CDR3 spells CASSYSPDTLQETQYF. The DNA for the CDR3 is TGTGCCAGCAGTTACTCTCCAGACACCCTCCAAGAGACCCAGTACTTC.

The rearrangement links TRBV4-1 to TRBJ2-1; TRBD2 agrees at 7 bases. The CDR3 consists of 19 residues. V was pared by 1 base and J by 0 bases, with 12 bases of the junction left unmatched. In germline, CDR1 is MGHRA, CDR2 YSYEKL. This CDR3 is CASSQGGRVWTSSYNEQFF. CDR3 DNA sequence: TGCGCCAGCAGCCAAGGAGGTAGGGTGTGGACTAGCTCCTACAATGAGCAGTTCTTC.

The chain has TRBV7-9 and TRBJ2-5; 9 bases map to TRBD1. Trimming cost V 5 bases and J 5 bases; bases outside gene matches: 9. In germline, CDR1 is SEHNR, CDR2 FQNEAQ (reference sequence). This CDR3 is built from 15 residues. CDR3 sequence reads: CASSTGQGTVETQYF. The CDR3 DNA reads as TGTGCCAGCAGCACCGGACAGGGGACGGTGGAGACCCAGTACTTC. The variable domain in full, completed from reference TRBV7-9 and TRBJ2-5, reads DTGVSQNPRHKITKRGQNVTFRCDPISEHNRLYWYRQTLGQGPEFLTYFQNEAQLEKSRLLSDRFSAERPKGSFSTLEIQRTEQGDSAMYLCASSTGQGTVETQYFGPGTRLLVL.

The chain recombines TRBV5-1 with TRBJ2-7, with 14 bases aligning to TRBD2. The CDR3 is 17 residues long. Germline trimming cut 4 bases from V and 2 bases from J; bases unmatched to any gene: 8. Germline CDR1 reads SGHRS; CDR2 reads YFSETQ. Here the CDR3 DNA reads TGCGCCAGCAGCCTCCGCGGACTAGCGGGGGGTACCTACGAGCAGTACTTC. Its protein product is CASSLRGLAGGTYEQYF. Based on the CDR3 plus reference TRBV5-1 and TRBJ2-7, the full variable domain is KAGVTQTPRYLIKTRGQQVTLSCSPISGHRSVSWYQQTPGQGLQFLFEYFSETQRNKGNFPGRFSGRQFSNSRSEMNVSTLELGDSALYLCASSLRGLAGGTYEQYFGPGTRLTVT.

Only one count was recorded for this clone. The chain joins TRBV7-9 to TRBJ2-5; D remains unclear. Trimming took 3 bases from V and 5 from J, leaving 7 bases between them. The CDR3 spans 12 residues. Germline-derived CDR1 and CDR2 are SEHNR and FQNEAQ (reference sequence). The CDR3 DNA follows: TGTGCCAGCAGCTTTTACGGGGAGACCCAGTACTTC. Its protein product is CASSFYGETQYF.

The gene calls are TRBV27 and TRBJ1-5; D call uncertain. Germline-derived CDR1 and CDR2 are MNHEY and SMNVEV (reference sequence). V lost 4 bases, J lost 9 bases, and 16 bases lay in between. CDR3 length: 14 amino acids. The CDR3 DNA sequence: TGTGCCAGCAGTTCCCGGGCGGGGTCGGGGCCCCAGCATTTT. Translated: CASSSRAGSGPQHF.

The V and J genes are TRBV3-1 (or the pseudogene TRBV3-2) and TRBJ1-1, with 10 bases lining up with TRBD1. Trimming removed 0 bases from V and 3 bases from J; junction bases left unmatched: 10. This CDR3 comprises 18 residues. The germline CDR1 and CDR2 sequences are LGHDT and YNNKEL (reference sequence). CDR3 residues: CASSQDIGDRGRDTEAFF. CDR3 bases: TGTGCCAGCAGCCAAGATATCGGGGACAGGGGAAGGGACACTGAAGCTTTCTTT.

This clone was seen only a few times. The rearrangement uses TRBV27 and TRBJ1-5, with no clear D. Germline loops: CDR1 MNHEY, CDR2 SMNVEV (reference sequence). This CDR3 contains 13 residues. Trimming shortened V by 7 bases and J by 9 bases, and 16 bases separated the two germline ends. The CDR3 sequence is CASTLLSGGPQHF. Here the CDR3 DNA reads TGTGCCAGCACTCTCCTTTCCGGCGGGCCCCAGCATTTT.

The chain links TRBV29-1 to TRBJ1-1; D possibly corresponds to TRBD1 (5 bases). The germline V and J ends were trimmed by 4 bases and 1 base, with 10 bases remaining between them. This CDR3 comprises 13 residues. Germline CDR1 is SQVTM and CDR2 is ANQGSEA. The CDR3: CSVGWGKNTEAFF. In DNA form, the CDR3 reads TGCAGCGTTGGTTGGGGCAAGAACACTGAAGCTTTCTTT.

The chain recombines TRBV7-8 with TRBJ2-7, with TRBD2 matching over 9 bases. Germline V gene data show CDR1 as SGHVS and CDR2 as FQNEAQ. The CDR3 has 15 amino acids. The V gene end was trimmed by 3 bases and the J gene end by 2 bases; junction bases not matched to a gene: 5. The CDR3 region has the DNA TGTGCCAGCAGCTTTAGCGGGGGTCCCCCCTACGAGCAGTACTTC. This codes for CASSFSGGPPYEQYF.